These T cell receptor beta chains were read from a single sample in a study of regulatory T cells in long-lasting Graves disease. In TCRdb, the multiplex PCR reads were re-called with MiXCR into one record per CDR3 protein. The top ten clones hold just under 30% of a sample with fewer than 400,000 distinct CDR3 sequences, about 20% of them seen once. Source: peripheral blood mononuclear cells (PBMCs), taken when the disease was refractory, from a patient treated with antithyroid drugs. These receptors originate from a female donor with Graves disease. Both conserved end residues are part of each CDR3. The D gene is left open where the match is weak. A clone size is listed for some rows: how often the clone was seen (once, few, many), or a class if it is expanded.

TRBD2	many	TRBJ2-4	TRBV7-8	CASSLVERGTKNIQYF	TGTGCCAGCAGCTTAGTTGAGCGGGGGACAAAAAACATTCAGTACTTC
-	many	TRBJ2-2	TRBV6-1	CASSAQGSNTGELFF	TGTGCCAGCAGTGCCCAGGGGTCGAACACCGGGGAGCTGTTTTTT
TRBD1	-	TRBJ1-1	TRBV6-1	CASKSLGQGVRAFF	TGTGCCAGCAAGAGCCTCGGACAGGGGGTAAGGGCTTTCTTT
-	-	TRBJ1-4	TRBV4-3	CASSHIERTNEKLFF	TGCGCCAGCAGCCATATCGAACGAACTAATGAAAAACTGTTTTTT
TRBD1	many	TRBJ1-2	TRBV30	CAWTRGQYGYTF	TGTGCCTGGACTCGGGGACAGTATGGCTACACCTTC
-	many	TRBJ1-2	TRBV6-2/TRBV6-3	CASSSKQDYGYTF	TGTGCCAGCAGTTCAAAACAGGACTATGGCTACACCTTC
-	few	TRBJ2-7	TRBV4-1	CASSHTTGNGYEQYF	TGCGCCAGCAGCCATACAACAGGGAACGGCTACGAGCAGTACTTC
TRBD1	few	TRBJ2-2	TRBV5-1	CASSETGLVVSGTGELFF	TGCGCCAGCAGCGAGACAGGGCTCGTAGTATCAGGCACCGGGGAGCTGTTTTTT
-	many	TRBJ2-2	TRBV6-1	CASTSRTASNTGELFF	TGTGCCAGCACCTCCCGGACAGCTTCTAACACCGGGGAGCTGTTTTTT
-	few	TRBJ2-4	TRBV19	CASSILAKNIQYF	TGTGCCAGTAGTATTCTAGCCAAAAACATTCAGTACTTC
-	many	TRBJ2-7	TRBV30	CAWSWVSGNEQYF	TGTGCCTGGAGTTGGGTTTCAGGGAACGAGCAGTACTTC
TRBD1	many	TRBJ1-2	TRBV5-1	CASSGTGTYGYTF	TGCGCCAGCAGCGGGACAGGTACCTATGGCTACACCTTC
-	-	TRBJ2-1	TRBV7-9	CASGGGTEYNEQFF	TGTGCCAGCGGGGGCGGGACAGAATACAATGAGCAGTTCTTC
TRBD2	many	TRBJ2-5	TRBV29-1	CSVAPPGLAGGTQYF	TGCAGCGTCGCTCCCCCGGGACTAGCGGGGGGGACCCAGTACTTC
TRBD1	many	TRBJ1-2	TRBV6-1	CAASLGQGSTRYGYTF	TGTGCCGCCTCCCTGGGACAGGGGTCTACACGGTATGGCTACACCTTC
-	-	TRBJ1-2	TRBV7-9	CASSLAARTDNYTF	TGTGCCAGCAGCTTAGCGGCCCGGACGGATAACTACACCTTC
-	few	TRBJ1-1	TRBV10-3	CAVKTGGTEAFF	TGTGCCGTAAAGACGGGGGGCACTGAAGCTTTCTTT
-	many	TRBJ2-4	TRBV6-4	CASRKGPAKNIQYF	TGTGCCAGCAGGAAGGGACCCGCCAAAAACATTCAGTACTTC
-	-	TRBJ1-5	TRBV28	CASSLADGQPQHF	TGTGCCAGCAGCTTAGCGGATGGTCAGCCCCAGCATTTT
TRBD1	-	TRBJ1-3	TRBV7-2	CASRATGTGNTIYF	TGTGCCAGCAGGGCGACAGGGACCGGAAACACCATATATTTT
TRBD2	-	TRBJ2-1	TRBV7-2	CASSLAGLVNEQFF	TGTGCCAGCAGCTTAGCGGGACTAGTGAATGAGCAGTTCTTC
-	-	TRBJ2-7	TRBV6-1	CASTRALGYEQYF	TGTGCCAGCACACGGGCGTTAGGCTACGAGCAGTACTTC
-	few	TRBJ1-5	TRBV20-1	CSARTEGGNQPQHF	TGCAGTGCTAGAACTGAGGGGGGCAATCAGCCCCAGCATTTT
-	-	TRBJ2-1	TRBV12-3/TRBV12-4	CASSFSHEQFF	TGTGCCAGCAGTTTCAGCCATGAGCAGTTCTTC
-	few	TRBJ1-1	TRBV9	CASSVGVVTEAFF	TGTGCCAGCAGCGTAGGGGTTGTCACTGAAGCTTTCTTT
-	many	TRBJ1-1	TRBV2	CASSDRVGTTEAFF	TGTGCCAGCAGTGACAGGGTGGGGACCACTGAAGCTTTCTTT
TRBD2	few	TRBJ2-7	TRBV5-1	CASSSGLAGGKAYEQYF	TGCGCCAGCAGCTCTGGACTAGCGGGGGGAAAAGCCTACGAGCAGTACTTC